This T cell receptor beta chain was observed in a study of blood T cell repertoires in COVID-19. Study summary: The cDNA or gDNA used as material had been derived from T cells, B-cell-depleted T cells, or PBMCs.

TCRdb's table, derived via immunoSEQ multiplex PCR, lists solely in-frame clones and lacks some. The sample yields approximately 180,000 clones, 70% to 90% seen once. Sequenced: peripheral blood. This TCR was recovered from a man aged 55 to 70 with acute or convalescent COVID-19.

CDR3 DNA: TGTGCCAGCTCACCCGCGACAGGGTACGAGCAGTACTTC. It yields the protein CASSPATGYEQYF. The chain is built from TRBV18 and TRBJ2-7; 7 nucleotides align to TRBD1. Germline V gene sequence: CDR1 KGHSH, CDR2 LQKENI. V trimming: 3 bases; J trimming: 4 bases; junction bases outside the gene matches: 3. The CDR3 contains 13 residues.